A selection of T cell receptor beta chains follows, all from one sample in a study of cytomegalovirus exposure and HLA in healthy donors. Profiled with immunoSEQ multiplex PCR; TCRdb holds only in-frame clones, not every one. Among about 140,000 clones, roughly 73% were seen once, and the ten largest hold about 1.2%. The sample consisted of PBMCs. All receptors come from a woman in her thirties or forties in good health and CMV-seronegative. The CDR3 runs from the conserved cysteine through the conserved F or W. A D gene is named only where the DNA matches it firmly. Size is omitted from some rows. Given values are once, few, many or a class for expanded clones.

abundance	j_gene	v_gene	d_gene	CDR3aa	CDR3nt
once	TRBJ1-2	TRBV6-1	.	CASSPSIIQGGGYTF	TGTGCCAGCAGCCCCTCAATAATCCAGGGCGGTGGCTACACCTTC
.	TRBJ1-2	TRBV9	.	CASSARTGMNFYGYTF	TGTGCCAGCAGCGCCAGAACAGGGATGAACTTCTATGGCTACACCTTC
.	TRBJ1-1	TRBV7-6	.	CASSTKPGLNTEAFF	TGTGCCAGCAGCACAAAACCGGGACTTAACACTGAAGCTTTCTTT
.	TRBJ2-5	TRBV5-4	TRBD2	CASSLRREETQYF	TGTGCCAGCAGCTTGAGGCGGGAGGAGACCCAGTACTTC
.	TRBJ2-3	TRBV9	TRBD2	CATHPSSGGSTDTQYF	TGTGCCACCCACCCTTCTAGCGGGGGTAGCACAGATACGCAGTATTTT
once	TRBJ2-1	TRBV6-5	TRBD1	CASSYSRDRGQNEQFF	TGTGCCAGCAGTTACTCAAGGGACAGGGGGCAAAATGAGCAGTTCTTC
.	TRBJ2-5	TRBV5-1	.	CASSLQETQYF	TGCGCCAGCAGCCTTCAAGAGACCCAGTACTTC
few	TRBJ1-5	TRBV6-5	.	CASSQGGLGQPQHF	TGTGCCAGCAGTCAAGGGGGATTGGGCCAGCCCCAGCATTTT
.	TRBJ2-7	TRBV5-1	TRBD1	CASSDWDRTYEQYF	TGCGCCAGCAGCGATTGGGACAGAACCTACGAGCAGTACTTC
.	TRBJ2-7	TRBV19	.	CASSITVLYEQYF	TGTGCCAGTAGTATAACAGTACTCTACGAGCAGTACTTC
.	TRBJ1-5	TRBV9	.	CASSVDGAGNQPQHF	TGTGCCAGCAGCGTAGATGGGGCCGGGAATCAGCCCCAGCATTTT
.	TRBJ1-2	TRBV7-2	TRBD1	CASSFQGTGGGYTF	TGTGCCAGCAGCTTCCAAGGGACAGGGGGTGGCTACACCTTC
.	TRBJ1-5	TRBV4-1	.	CASSQDNLAGIKGNQPQHF	TGCGCCAGCAGCCAAGATAATTTGGCAGGGATAAAGGGCAATCAGCCCCAGCATTTT
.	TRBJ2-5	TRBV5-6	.	CASSLARTDQETQYF	TGTGCCAGCAGCTTGGCCCGGACAGACCAAGAGACCCAGTACTTC
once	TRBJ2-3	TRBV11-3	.	CASSFGPSEIDTQYF	TGTGCCAGCAGCTTTGGCCCCAGCGAGATAGATACGCAGTATTTT
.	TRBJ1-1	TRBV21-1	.	CASSKVTSHRGNTEAFF	TGTGCCAGCAGCAAGGTCACCTCCCACAGGGGAAACACTGAAGCTTTCTTT